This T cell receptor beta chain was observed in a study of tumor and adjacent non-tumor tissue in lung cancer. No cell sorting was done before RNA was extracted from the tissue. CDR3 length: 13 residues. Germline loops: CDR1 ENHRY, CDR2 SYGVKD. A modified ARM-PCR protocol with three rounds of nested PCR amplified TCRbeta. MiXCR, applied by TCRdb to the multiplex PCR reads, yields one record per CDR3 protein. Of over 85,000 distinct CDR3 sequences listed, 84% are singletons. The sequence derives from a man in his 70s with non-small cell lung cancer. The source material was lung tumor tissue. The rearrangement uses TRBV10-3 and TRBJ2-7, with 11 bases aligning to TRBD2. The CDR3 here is CTTAGLAEYEQYF. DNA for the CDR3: TGTACCACCGCGGGACTAGCGGAGTACGAGCAGTACTTC.